This T cell receptor (beta chain) originates from a study of T-cell reconstitution after alpha-beta-depleted transplantation in children (dated by TCRdb to the mid-2010s). Background for the entire study: T-cell immune reconstitution after TCRalphabeta/CD19-depleted allogeneic hematopoietic cell transplantation in children was quantitatively tracked in the study by means of TCR repertoire profiling. What the work shows at the level of the full study, not this receptor alone: About two months after transplant, the apparently early recovery of alphabetaT-cell counts reportedly depended on just several hundred clones that had expanded rapidly and came from non-depleted graft cells. The frequencies of hyperexpanded clones fell over the following months, and after one year, T-cell counts and TCRbeta diversity were mostly attributed to newly produced T cells. In some patients, the high TCRbeta diversity seen at day 60 was put down to recipient T cells and intrathymic progenitors that had survived conditioning.

As concerns this clonotype: It lacks a known antigen. The record has no base qualities; no much larger clone is one base away.

The sample's treatment or condition label, in plain terms: allogeneic hematopoietic cell transplantation with graft depleted of TCRalphabeta T cells and CD19 B cells. Transplant recipients were children who received TCRalphabeta/CD19-depleted allogeneic hematopoietic cell grafts. The CDR3 goes from the cysteine to the phenylalanine over 16 residues. Here the CDR3 DNA is all that survives: 48 bases in frame from base 1. V has 0 bases trimmed and J has 5 bases trimmed; junction bases matching no gene number 9. The germline V gene encodes CDR1 LNHNV and CDR2 YYDKDF (reference sequence). The library was produced with PCR. Sequencing used an Illumina HiSeq 2500. To normalize quantification of the TCRbeta repertoire, the TCR libraries were built with molecular barcoding that relied on unique molecular identifiers. Using fastp trimming at Q25 and MiXCR clonotype assembly, TCRdb reanalyzed the public sequencing data and kept in-frame beta chains. Every distinct CDR3 protein forms one entry, paired with its most common genes and DNA. This sample has hundreds of thousands of distinct CDR3 sequences in its table, and 10% to 15% of those were observed once. The ten top clones hold roughly 2.3% of the sample.

The receptor was derived from a male patient younger than 18 who had a stem cell transplant for acute myeloid leukemia, so the T cells may come from the graft donor. Sequences were derived from PBMCs, mostly from graft donor cells, sampled 360 days after TCRalphabeta/CD19-depleted stem cell transplant. The rearranged segments are TRBV15 and TRBJ2-7; 8 central bases correspond to TRBD1. The DNA sequence reads TGTGCCACCAGCAGAGATCTTATCCAGGGGGCAAACGAGCAGTACTTC. This gives the protein CATSRDLIQGANEQYF.